This is a list of T cell receptor beta chains from one sample in a study of blood T cells in healthy people across ages. From the 5' RACE reads, TCRdb called clonotypes with MiXCR, one entry per CDR3 protein. The table shows about 680,000 distinct CDR3 sequences, with roughly 49% occurring only once. Source material: blood. These receptors were obtained from a woman aged 60-70 years in good health. The CDR3 runs from the conserved cysteine through the conserved F or W. The order of the fields is CDR3 length, D gene, J gene, V gene, clone size, CDR3 protein, CDR3 DNA. D genes are given only for firm matches. Where a row states a size, it is once, few, many or the class of an expanded clone; other rows omit it.

CDR3 length: 15
D gene: .
J gene: TRBJ2-7
V gene: TRBV18
clone size: .
CDR3 protein: CASSPSARSSYEQYF
CDR3 DNA: TGTGCCAGCTCACCATCAGCAAGAAGCTCCTACGAGCAGTACTTC

CDR3 length: 15
D gene: TRBD2
J gene: TRBJ2-5
V gene: TRBV12-3/TRBV12-4
clone size: once
CDR3 protein: CASSRSGSTRETQYF
CDR3 DNA: TGTGCCAGCAGTCGCAGCGGGAGTACCCGAGAGACCCAGTACTTC

CDR3 length: 14
D gene: .
J gene: TRBJ2-5
V gene: TRBV20-1
clone size: .
CDR3 protein: CSARKAVVQETQYF
CDR3 DNA: TGCAGTGCTAGAAAGGCGGTTGTCCAAGAGACCCAGTACTTC

CDR3 length: 13
D gene: TRBD1
J gene: TRBJ2-7
V gene: TRBV2
clone size: few
CDR3 protein: CASSEQGAYEQYF
CDR3 DNA: TGTGCCAGCAGTGAACAGGGGGCTTACGAGCAGTACTTC

CDR3 length: 15
D gene: .
J gene: TRBJ2-5
V gene: TRBV6-6
clone size: .
CDR3 protein: CASSYSRPGAETQYF
CDR3 DNA: TGTGCCAGCAGTTACTCCCGTCCGGGAGCGGAGACCCAGTACTTC

CDR3 length: 14
D gene: .
J gene: TRBJ2-7
V gene: TRBV28
clone size: .
CDR3 protein: CASSRAGHSYEQYF
CDR3 DNA: TGTGCCAGCTCCCGGGCAGGACACTCCTACGAGCAGTACTTC

CDR3 length: 12
D gene: .
J gene: TRBJ1-2
V gene: TRBV12-3/TRBV12-4
clone size: few
CDR3 protein: CASSETPYGFTF
CDR3 DNA: TGTGCCAGCAGTGAAACCCCCTATGGCTTCACCTTC

CDR3 length: 16
D gene: TRBD2
J gene: TRBJ2-2
V gene: TRBV9
clone size: many
CDR3 protein: CASSFRDWGGTGELFF
CDR3 DNA: TGTGCCAGCAGCTTCAGGGATTGGGGGGGCACCGGGGAGCTGTTTTTT

CDR3 length: 17
D gene: .
J gene: TRBJ1-1
V gene: TRBV7-2
clone size: .
CDR3 protein: CASSLVGTKILNTEAFF
CDR3 DNA: TGTGCCAGCAGCTTAGTCGGGACAAAGATATTGAACACTGAAGCTTTCTTT

CDR3 length: 15
D gene: .
J gene: TRBJ2-2
V gene: TRBV24-1
clone size: .
CDR3 protein: CATSNTRPNTGELFF
CDR3 DNA: TGTGCCACCAGTAACACTCGTCCGAACACCGGGGAGCTGTTTTTT

CDR3 length: 12
D gene: .
J gene: TRBJ1-1
V gene: TRBV29-1
clone size: .
CDR3 protein: CSVGEGDTEAFF
CDR3 DNA: TGCAGCGTTGGGGAAGGAGACACTGAAGCTTTCTTT

CDR3 length: 15
D gene: TRBD2
J gene: TRBJ2-7
V gene: TRBV11-2
clone size: .
CDR3 protein: CASSLEWGGSYEQYF
CDR3 DNA: TGTGCCAGCAGCTTAGAATGGGGGGGTTCATACGAGCAGTACTTC

CDR3 length: 14
D gene: .
J gene: TRBJ2-1
V gene: TRBV9
clone size: few
CDR3 protein: CASSVLGNYNEQFF
CDR3 DNA: TGTGCCAGCAGCGTCTTGGGCAATTACAATGAGCAGTTCTTC

CDR3 length: 13
D gene: .
J gene: TRBJ1-2
V gene: TRBV7-9
clone size: few
CDR3 protein: CASSLSVDYGYTF
CDR3 DNA: TGTGCCAGCAGCTTATCTGTGGACTATGGCTACACCTTC

CDR3 length: 15
D gene: TRBD2
J gene: TRBJ2-1
V gene: TRBV9
clone size: .
CDR3 protein: CASSTSGSYYNEQFF
CDR3 DNA: TGTGCCAGCAGCACCAGCGGGAGCTACTACAATGAGCAGTTCTTC

CDR3 length: 15
D gene: .
J gene: TRBJ1-5
V gene: TRBV12-3/TRBV12-4
clone size: .
CDR3 protein: CASRQTGLSNQPQHF
CDR3 DNA: TGTGCCAGCAGACAAACAGGGCTTAGCAATCAGCCCCAGCATTTT

CDR3 length: 16
D gene: TRBD1
J gene: TRBJ1-1
V gene: TRBV7-9
clone size: .
CDR3 protein: CASSVDRGRGGTEAFF
CDR3 DNA: TGTGCCAGCAGCGTTGACAGGGGCCGGGGGGGCACTGAAGCTTTCTTT

CDR3 length: 15
D gene: .
J gene: TRBJ2-2
V gene: TRBV25-1
clone size: many
CDR3 protein: CASSDNRVFAGELFF
CDR3 DNA: TGTGCCAGCAGTGATAACCGGGTGTTCGCCGGGGAGCTGTTTTTT

CDR3 length: 13
D gene: .
J gene: TRBJ2-7
V gene: TRBV29-1
clone size: few
CDR3 protein: CSVAVTSRSEQYF
CDR3 DNA: TGCAGCGTTGCAGTGACTAGTCGATCCGAGCAGTACTTC

CDR3 length: 15
D gene: TRBD1
J gene: TRBJ2-6
V gene: TRBV10-3
clone size: .
CDR3 protein: CAVSTGVPGANVLTF
CDR3 DNA: TGTGCCGTCAGCACAGGGGTCCCTGGGGCCAACGTCCTGACTTTC

CDR3 length: 15
D gene: TRBD1
J gene: TRBJ2-1
V gene: TRBV6-5
clone size: few
CDR3 protein: CASSWTGPLNNEQFF
CDR3 DNA: TGTGCCAGCAGTTGGACAGGACCGCTAAACAATGAGCAGTTCTTC

CDR3 length: 15
D gene: TRBD1
J gene: TRBJ2-4
V gene: TRBV7-9
clone size: .
CDR3 protein: CASSRVGTGAGEQYF
CDR3 DNA: TGTGCCAGCAGCCGAGTTGGGACAGGGGCGGGAGAGCAGTACTTC

CDR3 length: 12
D gene: TRBD2
J gene: TRBJ2-1
V gene: TRBV7-9
clone size: few
CDR3 protein: CASSASLAGQFF
CDR3 DNA: TGTGCCAGCAGCGCATCACTAGCGGGGCAGTTCTTC

CDR3 length: 14
D gene: .
J gene: TRBJ2-3
V gene: TRBV25-1
clone size: .
CDR3 protein: CASSKEWGTDTQYF
CDR3 DNA: TGTGCCAGCAGTAAAGAGTGGGGCACAGATACGCAGTATTTT

CDR3 length: 15
D gene: TRBD1
J gene: TRBJ2-7
V gene: TRBV12-3/TRBV12-4
clone size: few
CDR3 protein: CASSFGGDRTYEQYF
CDR3 DNA: TGTGCCAGCAGTTTCGGAGGGGACAGGACCTACGAGCAGTACTTC

CDR3 length: 15
D gene: TRBD2
J gene: TRBJ2-7
V gene: TRBV2
clone size: .
CDR3 protein: CASRVSGSVNYEQYF
CDR3 DNA: TGTGCCAGCAGGGTTAGCGGGAGCGTAAACTACGAGCAGTACTTC

CDR3 length: 13
D gene: .
J gene: TRBJ1-2
V gene: TRBV27
clone size: few
CDR3 protein: CASSPQGHYGYTF
CDR3 DNA: TGTGCCAGCAGTCCGCAGGGCCACTATGGCTACACCTTC

CDR3 length: 15
D gene: .
J gene: TRBJ2-5
V gene: TRBV12-3/TRBV12-4
clone size: .
CDR3 protein: CASSFRGIGHETQYF
CDR3 DNA: TGTGCCAGCAGTTTTCGCGGGATAGGGCACGAGACCCAGTACTTC

CDR3 length: 15
D gene: .
J gene: TRBJ2-2
V gene: TRBV3-1
clone size: .
CDR3 protein: CASSQDGSATGELFF
CDR3 DNA: TGTGCCAGCAGCCAAGATGGGTCAGCCACCGGGGAGCTGTTTTTT